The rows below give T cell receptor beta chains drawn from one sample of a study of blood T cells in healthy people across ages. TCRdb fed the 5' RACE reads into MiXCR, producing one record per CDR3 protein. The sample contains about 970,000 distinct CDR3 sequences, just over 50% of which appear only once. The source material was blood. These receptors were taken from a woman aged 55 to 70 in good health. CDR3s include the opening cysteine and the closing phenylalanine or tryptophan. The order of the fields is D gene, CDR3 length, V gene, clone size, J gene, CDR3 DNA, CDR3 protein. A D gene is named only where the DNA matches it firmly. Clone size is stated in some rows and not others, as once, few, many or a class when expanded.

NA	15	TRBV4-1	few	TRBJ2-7	TGCGCCAGCAGCCAAGTCAGTCAGGGGAGAAACGAGCAGTACTTC	CASSQVSQGRNEQYF
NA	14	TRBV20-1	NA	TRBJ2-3	TGCAGTGCTAGAGGGGCCAGTAGCACAGATACGCAGTATTTT	CSARGASSTDTQYF
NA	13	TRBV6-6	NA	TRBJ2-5	TGTGCCAGCAGTAGACGCTCTACCGAGACCCTGTACTTC	CASSRRSTETLYF
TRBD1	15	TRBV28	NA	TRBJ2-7	TGTGCCAGCAGTTTTTTTGGGACAGCAAAGTACGAGCAGTACTTC	CASSFFGTAKYEQYF
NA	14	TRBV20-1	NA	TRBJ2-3	TGCAGTGCTAGAGGAGGTCGCCTGGGTGATACGCAGTATTTT	CSARGGRLGDTQYF
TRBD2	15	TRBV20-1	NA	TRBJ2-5	TGCAGTGTTACCGGGAGGACAAATCGAGGAGAGACCCAGTACTTC	CSVTGRTNRGETQYF
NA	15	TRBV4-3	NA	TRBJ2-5	TGCGCCAGCAGCCAAGATCTGACCGGGTGGGAGACCCAGTACTTC	CASSQDLTGWETQYF
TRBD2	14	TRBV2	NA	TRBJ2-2	TGTGCCAGCAGTGATAGGACTAGCACCGGGGAGCTGTTTTTT	CASSDRTSTGELFF
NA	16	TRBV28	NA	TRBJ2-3	TGTGCCAGCAGTTTATTAGGAAGTGGAGTAGGAGATACGCAGTATTTT	CASSLLGSGVGDTQYF
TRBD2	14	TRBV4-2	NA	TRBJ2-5	TGTGCCAGCAGCCTTTCGGGACTAGATCAAAGGCAGTACTTC	CASSLSGLDQRQYF
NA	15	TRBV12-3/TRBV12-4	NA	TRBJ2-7	TGTGCCAGCAGTTTCTCAGGGGGACTAATATACGAGCAGTACTTC	CASSFSGGLIYEQYF
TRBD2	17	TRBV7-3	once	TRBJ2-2	TGTGCCAGCAGCTTAGGGGTTCCTGGGACTAGCGCCGGGGAGCTGTTTTTT	CASSLGVPGTSAGELFF
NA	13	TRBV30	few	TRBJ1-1	TGTGCCTGGAGTTTGGGCGTAGTCACTGAAGCTTTCTTT	CAWSLGVVTEAFF
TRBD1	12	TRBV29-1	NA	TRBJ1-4	TGCAGCGTTCGGTCCCCGACAGGGGTTTTGTTTTTT	CSVRSPTGVLFF
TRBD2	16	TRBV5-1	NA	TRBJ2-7	TGCGCCAGCAGCTTGGGACCTTTCCAAGAGGGAGGGGAGCAGTACTTC	CASSLGPFQEGGEQYF
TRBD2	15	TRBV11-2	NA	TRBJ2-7	TGTGCCAGCAGCTTTGGCCTAGCGGGAGGGGCCGAGCAGTACTTC	CASSFGLAGGAEQYF
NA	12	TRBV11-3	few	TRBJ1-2	TGTGCCAGCAACCGGGCCGCCTATGGCTACACCTTC	CASNRAAYGYTF
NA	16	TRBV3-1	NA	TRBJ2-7	TGTGCCAGCAGCCAAAAGAGGGCAGGGAGACCCTACGAGCAGTACTTC	CASSQKRAGRPYEQYF
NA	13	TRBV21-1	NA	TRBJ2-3	TGTGCCAGCAGCCCCGACAGGAAAGGGACGCAGTATTTT	CASSPDRKGTQYF
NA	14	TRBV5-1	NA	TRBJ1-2	TGCGCCAGCGGAGGATGGGACTCCTTCTATGGCTACACCTTC	CASGGWDSFYGYTF
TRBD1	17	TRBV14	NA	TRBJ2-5	TGTGCCAGCAGCCAAGATAGACGTCGGGACAGGGGCTACAAGCAGTACTTC	CASSQDRRRDRGYKQYF
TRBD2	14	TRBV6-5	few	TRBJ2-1	TGTGCCAGCACCCTAAGCGGGAGCTACAATGAGCAGTTCTTC	CASTLSGSYNEQFF